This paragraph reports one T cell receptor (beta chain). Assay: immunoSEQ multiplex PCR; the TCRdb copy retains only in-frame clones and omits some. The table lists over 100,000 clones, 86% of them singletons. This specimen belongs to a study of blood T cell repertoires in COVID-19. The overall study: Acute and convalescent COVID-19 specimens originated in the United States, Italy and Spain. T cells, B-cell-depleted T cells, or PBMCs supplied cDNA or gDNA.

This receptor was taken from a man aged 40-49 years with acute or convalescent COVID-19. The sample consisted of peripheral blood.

CDR3 in DNA: TGCGCCAGCAGCCAAGAGGCGGGTGATTCACCCCTCCACTTT. Amino acid sequence: CASSQEAGDSPLHF. The chain is built from TRBV4-3 and TRBJ1-6; no reliable D call. V shed 0 bases and J shed 8 bases, with 8 bases lying between them. CDR1 and CDR2 from the germline V gene are LGHNA and YSLEER. This CDR3 is 14 amino acids long.